The T cell receptor beta chain described here comes from a study of Graves' ophthalmopathy and Graves' hyperthyroidism. Study-wide results and limits: Most expanded clonotypes from thyroid (those above 0.001 frequency) were also found in blood.

At least ten counts were recorded for this clonotype. Its antigen is unidentified. Beta-chain TCR CDR3 regions were amplified from RNA transcripts. Following a first-round RT-PCR that used HTBI primers, a second-round multiplex PCR was carried out. Each CDR3 protein is one row after TCRdb ran MiXCR on the multiplex PCR reads. The table includes roughly 700,000 distinct CDR3 sequences, around 40% detected once. After removal of 4 bases from V and 3 bases from J, the junction contained 4 bases not matched to a gene. This CDR3 has 15 amino acids. The germline gives CDR1 ENHRY, CDR2 SYGVKD. The sequence was obtained from an adult man with Graves' ophthalmopathy. The specimen was peripheral blood. The chain is built from TRBV10-3 and TRBJ2-7; 12 bases fit TRBD2. CDR3 region: CAISGGGLAGYEQYF. CDR3 bases: TGTGCCATCAGTGGGGGGGGACTAGCGGGCTACGAGCAGTACTTC.